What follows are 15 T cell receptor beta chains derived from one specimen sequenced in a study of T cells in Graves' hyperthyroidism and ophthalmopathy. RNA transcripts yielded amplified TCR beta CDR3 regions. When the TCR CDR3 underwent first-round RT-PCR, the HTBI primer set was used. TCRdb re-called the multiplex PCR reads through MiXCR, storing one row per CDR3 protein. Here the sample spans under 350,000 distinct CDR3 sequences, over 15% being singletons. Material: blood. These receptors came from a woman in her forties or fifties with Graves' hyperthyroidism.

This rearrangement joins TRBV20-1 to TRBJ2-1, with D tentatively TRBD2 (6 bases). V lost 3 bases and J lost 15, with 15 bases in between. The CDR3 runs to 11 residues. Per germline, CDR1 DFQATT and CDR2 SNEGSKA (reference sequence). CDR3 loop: CSASAWDSPFF. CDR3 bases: TGCAGTGCTAGTGCATGGGACTCACCGTTCTTC.

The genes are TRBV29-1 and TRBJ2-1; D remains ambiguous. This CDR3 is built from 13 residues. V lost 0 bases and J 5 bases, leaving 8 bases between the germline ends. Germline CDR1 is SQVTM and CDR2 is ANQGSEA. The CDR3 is CSVEDPRDNEQFF. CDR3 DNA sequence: TGCAGCGTTGAAGATCCCAGAGACAATGAGCAGTTCTTC.

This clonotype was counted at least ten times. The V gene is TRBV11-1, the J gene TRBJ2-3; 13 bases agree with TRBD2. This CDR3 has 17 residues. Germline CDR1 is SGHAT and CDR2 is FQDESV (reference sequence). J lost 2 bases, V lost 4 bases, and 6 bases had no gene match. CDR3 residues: CASSSGLAGFATDTQYF. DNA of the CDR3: TGTGCCAGCAGCTCGGGACTAGCGGGATTCGCCACAGATACGCAGTATTTT.

This chain's CDR3 is CASSSSGTETYEQYV. The CDR3 nucleotides are TGTGCCAGCAGCTCCTCCGGGACAGAGACTTACGAGCAGTACGTC. This sequence joins TRBV7-9 and TRBJ2-7; 7 bases map to TRBD1. Germline loops: CDR1 SEHNR, CDR2 FQNEAQ (reference sequence). Trimming at V came to 4 bases and at J to 4 bases, leaving 10 bases not matched to a gene. This CDR3 has 15 amino acids.

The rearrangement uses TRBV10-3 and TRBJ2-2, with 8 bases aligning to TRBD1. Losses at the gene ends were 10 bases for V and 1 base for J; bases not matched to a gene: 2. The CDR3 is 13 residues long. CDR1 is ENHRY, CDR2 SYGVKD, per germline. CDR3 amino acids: CATTGGNTGELFF. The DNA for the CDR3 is TGTGCCACCACAGGGGGGAACACCGGGGAGCTGTTTTTT.

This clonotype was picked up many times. DNA for the CDR3: TGTGCCAGCAGTGCGCAGGGTATGAACACTGAAGCTTTCTTT. Translated, it gives CASSAQGMNTEAFF. The chain uses TRBV2 and TRBJ1-1, with a weak D call TRBD1 (5 bases). V lost 4 bases and J 0 bases, leaving 9 bases between the germline ends. The CDR3 runs to 14 residues. The germline gives CDR1 SNHLY, CDR2 FYNNEI.

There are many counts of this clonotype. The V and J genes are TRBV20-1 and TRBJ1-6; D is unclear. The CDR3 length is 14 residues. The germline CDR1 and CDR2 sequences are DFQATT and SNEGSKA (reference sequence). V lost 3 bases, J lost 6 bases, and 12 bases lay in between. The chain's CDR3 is CSARPLGSNSPLHF. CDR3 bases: TGCAGTGCTAGGCCGCTCGGGTCTAATTCACCCCTCCACTTT.

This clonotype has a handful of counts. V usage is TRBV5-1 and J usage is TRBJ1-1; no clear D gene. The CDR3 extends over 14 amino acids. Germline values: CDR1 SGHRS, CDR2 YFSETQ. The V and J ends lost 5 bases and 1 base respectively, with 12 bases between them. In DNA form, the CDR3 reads TGCGCCAGCAGGTTACAGAACACGAACACTGAAGCTTTCTTT. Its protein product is CASRLQNTNTEAFF.

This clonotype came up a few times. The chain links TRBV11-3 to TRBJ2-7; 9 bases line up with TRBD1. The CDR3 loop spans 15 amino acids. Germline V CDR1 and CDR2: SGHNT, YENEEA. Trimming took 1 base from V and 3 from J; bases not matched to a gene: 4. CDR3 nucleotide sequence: TGTGCCAGCAGCTTAGGAGGGACAGGGCACTACGAGCAGTACTTC. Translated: CASSLGGTGHYEQYF.

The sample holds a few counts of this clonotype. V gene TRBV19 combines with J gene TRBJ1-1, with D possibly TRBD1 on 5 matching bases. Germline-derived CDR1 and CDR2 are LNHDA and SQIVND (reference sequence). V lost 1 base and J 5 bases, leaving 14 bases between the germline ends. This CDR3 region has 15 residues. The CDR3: CASSIGAGGRTEAFF. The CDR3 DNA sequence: TGTGCCAGTAGTATAGGAGCGGGGGGAAGGACTGAAGCTTTCTTT.

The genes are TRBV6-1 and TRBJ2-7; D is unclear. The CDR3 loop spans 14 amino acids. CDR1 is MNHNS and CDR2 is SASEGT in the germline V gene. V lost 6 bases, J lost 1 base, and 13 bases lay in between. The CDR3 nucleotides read TGTGCCAGCAGACCCCTCCAAGGGTCCTACGAGCAGTACTTC. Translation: CASRPLQGSYEQYF.

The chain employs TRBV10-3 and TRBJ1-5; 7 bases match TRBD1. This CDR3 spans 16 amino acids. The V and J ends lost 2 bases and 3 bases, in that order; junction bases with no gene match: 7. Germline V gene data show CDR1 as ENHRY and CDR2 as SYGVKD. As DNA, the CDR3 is TGTGCCATCAGTGAGGGGACAGCGGGGATCAATCAGCCCCAGCATTTT. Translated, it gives CAISEGTAGINQPQHF.

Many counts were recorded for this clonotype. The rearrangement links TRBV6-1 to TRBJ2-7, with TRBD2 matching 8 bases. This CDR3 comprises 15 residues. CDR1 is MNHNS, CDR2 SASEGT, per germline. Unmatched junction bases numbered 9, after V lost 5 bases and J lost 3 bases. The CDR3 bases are TGTGCCAGCAGTCCCCGGACTAGCACGCGCTACGAGCAGTACTTC. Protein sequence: CASSPRTSTRYEQYF.

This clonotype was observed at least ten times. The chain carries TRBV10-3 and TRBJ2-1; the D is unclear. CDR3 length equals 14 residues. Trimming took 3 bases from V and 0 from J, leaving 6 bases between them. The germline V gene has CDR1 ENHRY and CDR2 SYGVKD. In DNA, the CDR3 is TGTGCCATCAGTGACATCGGCTCCTACAATGAGCAGTTCTTC. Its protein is CAISDIGSYNEQFF.

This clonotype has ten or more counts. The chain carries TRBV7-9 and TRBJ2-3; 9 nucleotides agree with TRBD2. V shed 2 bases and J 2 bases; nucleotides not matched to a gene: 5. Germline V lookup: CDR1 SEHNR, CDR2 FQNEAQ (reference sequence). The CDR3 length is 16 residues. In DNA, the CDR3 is TGTGCCAGCAGCTTATTGGGCGGGAGGGTCACAGATACGCAGTATTTT. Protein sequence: CASSLLGGRVTDTQYF.